The 15 T cell receptor beta chains given below trace back to one sample, sequenced in a study of cytomegalovirus exposure and HLA in healthy donors. 13 Jbeta primers and 60 Vbeta primers were used for the PCR. Profiled with immunoSEQ multiplex PCR; TCRdb holds only in-frame clones, not every one. The sample comprises fewer than 200,000 clones, less than 90% of which are singletons, and 4.5% to 5.5% rests with the top ten. The sequencing sample was made of PBMCs. These receptors were collected from a woman aged 45-60 years in good health and CMV-seropositive.

V gene TRBV18 combines with J gene TRBJ2-7; 7 nucleotides align to TRBD1. This CDR3 contains 17 residues. Germline-derived CDR1 and CDR2 are KGHSH and LQKENI. The ends lost 3 bases at V and 1 base at J; junction bases unmatched: 12. The CDR3 region is CASSPLMRGTESYEQYF. CDR3 sequence (DNA): TGTGCCAGCTCACCCTTAATGAGAGGGACAGAGTCCTACGAGCAGTACTTC.

This rearrangement joins TRBV21-1 to TRBJ2-4; the tabulated D call, TRBD2, remains unverified against the DNA. TRBV21-1 counts as a pseudogene. The CDR3 consists of 12 residues. The CDR3 spells CAEREPNVVEYF. CDR3 nucleotides: TGTGCCGAGCGGGAGCCAAACGTTGTTGAGTACTTC.

The V gene is TRBV10-1, the J gene TRBJ2-5; no firm D call. The end of the DNA is better explained by TRBJ2-7, so the J call may be wrong. CDR1 and CDR2 (germline): WNHNN, SYGVQD (reference sequence). This CDR3 comprises 13 residues. The CDR3: CAAPNGLHYEQYF. The CDR3 coding sequence is TGCGCCGCCCCCAACGGGTTACACTACGAGCAGTACTTC.

V is TRBV15 and J is TRBJ2-5; a weak D match, TRBD2 (6 bases). Trimming pared 3 bases from V and 5 bases from J, leaving 16 bases between. The germline V gene encodes CDR1 LNHNV and CDR2 YYDKDF (reference sequence). This CDR3 has 15 residues. DNA of the CDR3: TGTGCCACCAGCAGTTATTTGTCGGGGGTGGAGACCCAGTACTTC. This encodes CATSSYLSGVETQYF. The full variable domain, its missing parts supplied by reference TRBV15 and TRBJ2-5, is DAMVIQNPRYQVTQFGKPVTLSCSQTLNHNVMYWYQQKSSQAPKLLFHYYDKDFNNEADTPDNFQSRRPNTSFCFLDIRSPGLGDTAMYLCATSSYLSGVETQYFGPGTRLLVL.

V usage is TRBV5-4 and J usage is TRBJ1-3; TRBD1 matches 9 bases. The V and J ends lost 2 bases and 4 bases, in that order; junction bases with no gene match: 4. Germline V gives CDR1 SGHNT, CDR2 YYREEE (reference sequence). The CDR3 is 15 amino acids. DNA for the CDR3: TGTGCCAGCAGCTTAAACAGGGGGCCAGGAAACACCATATATTTT. Protein sequence: CASSLNRGPGNTIYF.

The table lists this clone with a count of one. The V and J genes are TRBV2 and TRBJ2-1, with D maybe TRBD1 (8 bases). CDR3 size: 18 residues. CDR1 SNHLY and CDR2 FYNNEI come from the germline V gene. With 6 bases removed from V and 4 bases from J, the gap between germline ends came to 25 bases. CDR3 amino acids: CASRQGAASGKIYNEQFF. The CDR3 coding sequence is TGTGCCAGCAGGCAGGGGGCGGCTAGCGGAAAGATTTACAATGAGCAGTTCTTC.

The gene calls are TRBV5-4 and TRBJ2-7; 10 bases match TRBD2. This CDR3 region has 16 residues. After removal of 4 bases from V and 3 bases from J, the junction contained 10 bases not matched to a gene. The germline CDR1 and CDR2 sequences are SGHNT and YYREEE (reference sequence). This CDR3 is CASSPGLAGAYYEQYF. The CDR3 nucleotides read TGTGCCAGCAGCCCTGGGCTAGCGGGAGCCTACTACGAGCAGTACTTC.

The rearrangement uses TRBV28 and TRBJ2-1, with 12 bases lining up with TRBD2. V gave up 5 bases and J gave up 6 bases; unmatched junction bases: 5. The germline CDR1 and CDR2 sequences are MDHEN and SYDVKM. CDR3 length: 15 amino acids. The CDR3 sequence: CASSLWTSGTNEQFF. CDR3 sequence (DNA): TGTGCCAGCAGTCTGTGGACTAGCGGGACCAATGAGCAGTTCTTC.

The count of this clone is one. The chain couples TRBV19 to TRBJ2-2, with D possibly TRBD2 on 5 matching bases. From germline, CDR1 is LNHDA and CDR2 SQIVND (reference sequence). The CDR3 extends over 15 amino acids. The germline V and J ends were trimmed by 1 base and 4 bases, with 10 bases remaining between them. This CDR3 reads CASSIAPSPTGELFF. The CDR3 region has the DNA TGTGCCAGTAGTATAGCTCCTAGCCCCACCGGGGAGCTGTTTTTT.

The chain links TRBV4-2 to TRBJ2-2; possible D gene TRBD1, 6 bases. Germline-derived CDR1 and CDR2 are LGHNA and YNFKEQ. The CDR3 runs to 15 residues. The V gene lost 4 bases and the J gene lost 1 base, with 10 bases spanning the gap. CDR3 nucleotide sequence: TGTGCCAGCAGCCCTATACAGGGGAACACCGGGGAGCTGTTTTTT. Translating gives CASSPIQGNTGELFF.

The chain uses TRBV4-2 and TRBJ2-1; tentative D call: TRBD1 (6 bases). This CDR3 has 16 amino acids. Looked up from germline, CDR1 is LGHNA and CDR2 is YNFKEQ. The germline V and J ends were trimmed by 1 base and 7 bases, with 17 bases remaining between them. The CDR3 protein is CASSQVTGPLRNEQFF. In DNA, the CDR3 is TGTGCCAGCAGCCAAGTTACAGGGCCCCTAAGGAATGAGCAGTTCTTC.

The rearrangement links TRBV2 to TRBJ2-6, with D possibly being TRBD1 (5 bases). Trimming cost V 3 bases and J 0 bases, with 6 bases left between them. CDR1 and CDR2 from the germline V gene are SNHLY and FYNNEI. This CDR3 is 15 amino acids long. CDR3 sequence: CASSDRASGANVLTF. CDR3 nucleotides: TGTGCCAGCAGTGACAGGGCCTCTGGGGCCAACGTCCTGACTTTC.

The rearrangement joins TRBV30 to TRBJ1-1; unclear D gene. Trimming pared 2 bases from V and 1 base from J, leaving 8 bases between. This CDR3 is built from 13 residues. Germline assignment: CDR1 GTSNPN and CDR2 SVGIG (reference sequence). The chain's CDR3 is CAWSLTPNTEAFF. For the CDR3, the DNA is TGTGCCTGGAGTCTGACTCCGAACACTGAAGCTTTCTTT. The variable domain in full, completed from reference TRBV30 and TRBJ1-1, reads SQTIHQWPATLVQPVGSPLSLECTVEGTSNPNLYWYRQAAGRGLQLLFYSVGIGQISSEVPQNLSASRPQDRQFILSSKKLLLSDSGFYLCAWSLTPNTEAFFGQGTRLTVV.

The chain couples TRBV19 to TRBJ2-5, with unresolved D. Trimming took off 5 bases at V and 1 base at J, with 14 bases between the two ends. Germline assignment: CDR1 LNHDA and CDR2 SQIVND (reference sequence). The CDR3 consists of 15 residues. DNA of the CDR3: TGTGCCAGTAGTCCCTTTGCGGCTCTCCAAGAGACCCAGTACTTC. Translating it yields CASSPFAALQETQYF.

Concerning this clone: One junction end does not reproduce the germline sequence, and a read error may be involved. The rearrangement links TRBV7-9 to TRBJ1-2; the D is unclear. Germline V lookup: CDR1 SEHNR, CDR2 FQNEAQ (reference sequence). The CDR3 is 12 amino acids. The CDR3: CSSSILNYGYTF. The DNA of the CDR3 is TGTTCCAGCAGCATCCTTAACTATGGCTACACCTTC. Supplemented by reference TRBV7-9 and TRBJ1-2, the full variable domain reads DTGVSQNPRHKITKRGQNVTFRCDPISEHNRLYWYRQTLGQGPEFLTYFQNEAQLEKSRLLSDRFSAERPKGSFSTLEIQRTEQGDSAMYLCSSSILNYGYTFGSGTRLTVV.